This T cell receptor beta chain was found in a study of blood T cells in healthy people across ages. The CDR3 is 15 residues long. The germline V and J ends were trimmed by 3 bases and 0 bases, with 11 bases remaining between them. Germline assignment: CDR1 SEHNR and CDR2 FQNEAQ (reference sequence). Study-wide points: Those diversity estimates obtained from one million T cells were thought to be underestimates. Naive T cell percentage by flow cytometry tracked strongly with beta diversity.

Turning to this clonotype: Its antigen is not identified.

Together with a sample-barcoded 5' primer, a J-beta primer mix was included in a second PCR lasting about 7 to 11 cycles. TCRdb re-called the 5' RACE reads through MiXCR, storing one row per CDR3 protein. The sample includes roughly 1,800,000 distinct CDR3 sequences, just under 50% seen only once; the top ten take 2.1%. The sequence came from a woman between 40 and 55 years old in good health. The V gene is TRBV7-9, the J gene TRBJ2-5, with no clear D. Sequencing used blood. The CDR3 DNA is TGTGCCAGCAGCTTCGGTCACATTTACCAAGAGACCCAGTACTTC. It specifies CASSFGHIYQETQYF.